The text below deals with one T cell receptor (beta chain). The data stem from a study of blood T cell repertoires in COVID-19. Authors' analysis steps: Amplified reference gene primers provided the basis for estimating nucleated cell counts. Generated by immunoSEQ multiplex PCR, the TCRdb table keeps only in-frame clones and is missing some. V and J calls and clone size are copied from that table; D and trimming were computed from the DNA. The table lists about 33,000 clones, 85% to 90% of them singletons. The germline gives CDR1 SNHLY, CDR2 FYNNEI. After removal of 6 bases from V and 12 bases from J, the junction contained 7 bases not matched to a gene. The CDR3 totals 11 residues.

J is TRBJ2-7 and V is TRBV2; 8 bases are a match to TRBD1. The specimen sequenced was peripheral blood. This TCR derives from a human donor in a cohort sampled during active COVID-19. CDR3 nucleotide sequence: TGTGCCAGCAGACTTGGACAGGGACCGTACTTC. The encoded protein is CASRLGQGPYF.